This T cell receptor (beta chain) comes out of a study of cytomegalovirus exposure and HLA in healthy donors. About the research overall: From donors who were HLA-typed, an early data release held 80 million to 95 million unique TCRs. General study results and limits: Overall, roughly 170 TCR beta chains were annotated as cytomegalovirus-associated. As a later analysis revealed, the rate of TCR association differed by HLA locus, with DRB1 most and HLA-C fewest. HLA-A and HLA-B allele assignments for most subjects were reportedly predicted accurately using TCR beta sequences.

V lost 1 base and J 1 base, leaving 6 bases between the germline ends. Germline CDR1 SQVTM, CDR2 ANQGSEA. The CDR3 spans 13 residues. Use of 60 Vbeta and 13 Jbeta primers characterized the PCR. Generated by immunoSEQ multiplex PCR, the TCRdb table keeps only in-frame clones and is missing some. The sample carries 150,000 to 200,000 clones, 62% recorded once. As concerns this clone: As yet, its antigen is unknown.

V usage is TRBV29-1 and J usage is TRBJ2-3, with D uncertain. The material sequenced was PBMCs. The clonotype comes from a man between 35 and 55 years old in good health and CMV-seronegative. The DNA for the CDR3 is TGCAGCGTTGAAGGTAGCCGCACAGATACGCAGTATTTT. It yields the protein CSVEGSRTDTQYF.